The source of this T cell receptor beta chain is a study of T cells in Graves' hyperthyroidism and ophthalmopathy (dated by TCRdb to the late 2010s). Broadly, across the study: To identify distinguishing TCR V-J signatures, a discovery cohort of some 99 patients was used, comprising some 45 with Graves' ophthalmopathy and some 60 with stable Graves' hyperthyroidism. After blood sampling, hyperthyroidism patients were treated with methimazole at a starting dose of 30 mg daily, and ophthalmopathy patients were treated with high-dose intravenous methylprednisolone. The study also compared thyroid tissue and blood T-cell repertoires from roughly six Graves' hyperthyroidism patients. The paper describes TCR Vbeta CDR3 sequencing of 140 or so peripheral blood samples, made up of 43 ophthalmopathy patients, 70 to 80 hyperthyroidism patients and 17 progressor patients. For training and testing, the 100 or so patients in the discovery cohort were randomly divided in a 7:3 ratio. Whether ophthalmopathy could be predicted prospectively was tested in an independent validation cohort made up of approximately 19 hyperthyroidism patients plus 17 patients who later progressed to ophthalmopathy. Study-level results and caveats: In validation, the model predicted progression to ophthalmopathy a median of about 6.8 months before onset, with about 64% sensitivity and 72.22% specificity. Ophthalmopathy was separated from stable hyperthyroidism by a 13 V-J signature model, with approximately 89% sensitivity and 81% to 83% specificity obtained in cross-validation and 80%/75% obtained in testing. Blood samples also contained most of the expanded thyroid clonotypes (frequency above 0.001), which suggests that blood repertoires may reflect thyroid immune responses. No statistical method was used to set the sample size in advance, and investigators knew the group allocation.

In the germline V gene (reference sequence), CDR1 corresponds to SEHNR and CDR2 to FQNEAQ. Germline trimming: 3 bases from V, 2 bases from J; junction bases outside gene matches: 3. The CDR3 spans 15 residues, from the cysteine through the phenylalanine. Here the CDR3 DNA is all that survives: 45 bases in frame from base 1. In regard to this clonotype: Its antigen specificity is not known. No much larger clone exists at a distance of one base, and base qualities are not known.

Amplification of TCR beta CDR3 regions was carried out from RNA transcripts. A first-round RT-PCR of the TCR CDR3 used the HTBI primer set with the Qiagen OneStep RT-PCR kit. Libraries were constructed in a second round of multiplex PCR, after which size selection and purification were performed. Paired-end sequencing of the libraries was performed with 100 bp reads on an Illumina HiSeq2000. The study's own analysis went as follows. SOAPnuke was used to process the raw data, with reads discarded if the reads contained adapters or uncalled bases, had a mean Phred below 15, or lacked an exact constant-primer or identifier match. COPE v1.2.5 was used to merge the high-quality paired reads, and each unique nucleotide sequence was defined as a clonotype. MiTCR v1.1 was used to align the clonotypes against IMGT TRBV, TRBD and TRBJ reference segments. The analysis included only V-J combinations with a frequency above 0.0001, which together covered roughly 99% of the repertoires. The TCS score was defined as F50 (clonal expansion) divided by E x V (chaos), with BLOSUM62-based TCRdist calculated between CDR3 peptides within each V-J. Welch's t-statistics and random forest reduced fewer than 600 V-J features to 10 to 15, which were used in a naive Bayes classifier (R e1071). Thyroid-blood repertoire similarity was quantified with the Morisita-Horn index. TCRdb reran the public reads through fastp at Q25 and MiXCR, keeping productive beta chains. All rows with the same CDR3 protein become a single entry with the most common DNA and genes. These V and J calls originate from TCRdb's pipeline instead of the authors' own analysis. For this sample the table gives 530,000 or so distinct CDR3 sequences, of which 40% to 55% were detected only once. Together, the top ten hold around 7.7% of the sample.

Graves' hyperthyroidism was defined as stable when no progression to ophthalmopathy occurred over 18 months of follow-up. Hyperthyroidism patients were aged 18 to 65 years and newly diagnosed, with disease duration of less than 2 months. Any patient with an uncontrolled infection, another autoimmune disease, pregnancy or lactation was excluded. Diagnoses were based on clinical symptoms, serum thyroxine and TRAb, thyroid ultrasound and orbital computed tomography. Total RNA was extracted using Trizol reagent, and RNA quality was assessed on an Agilent 2100 Bioanalyzer. The sequence came from a woman aged 18 to 35 with Graves' hyperthyroidism. Sequencing was done on a sample of peripheral blood or thyroid tissue (not recorded which). This chain is built from TRBV7-9 and TRBJ1-5; 8 middle bases align to TRBD1. The sequence in DNA is TGTGCCAGCAGCTTGGACAGGGCCGGCAATCAGCCCCAGCATTTT. It translates as CASSLDRAGNQPQHF.